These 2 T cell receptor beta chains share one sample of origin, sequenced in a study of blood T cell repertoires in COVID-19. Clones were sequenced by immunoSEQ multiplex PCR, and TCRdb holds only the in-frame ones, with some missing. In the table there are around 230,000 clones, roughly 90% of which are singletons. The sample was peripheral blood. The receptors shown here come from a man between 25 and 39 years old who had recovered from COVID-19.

The CDR3 protein is CATSAYRYRRSYEQYF. In nucleotides, the CDR3 is TGTGCCACCAGTGCATACCGATACAGGCGTTCCTACGAGCAGTACTTC. This chain uses TRBV24-1 with TRBJ2-7; perhaps TRBD1 as D (5 bases). The V end was cut by 5 bases, the J end by 1 base, with 17 bases between. This CDR3 region has 16 residues. The V gene's germline CDR1 is KGHDR and CDR2 SFDVKD.

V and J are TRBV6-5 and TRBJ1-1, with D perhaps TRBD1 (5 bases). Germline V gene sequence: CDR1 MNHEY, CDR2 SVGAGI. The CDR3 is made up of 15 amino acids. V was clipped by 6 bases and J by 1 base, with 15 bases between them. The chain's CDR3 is CASSPSGHPNTEAFF. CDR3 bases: TGTGCCAGCAGCCCCTCAGGGCACCCGAACACTGAAGCTTTCTTT.